Listed here are 30 T cell receptor beta chains from one sample, sequenced in a study of blood T cell repertoires in COVID-19. The protocol was immunoSEQ multiplex PCR, while the TCRdb copy is restricted to in-frame clones and leaves out a portion. The data contain fewer than 450,000 clones, about 90% of them singletons. The sample comprised peripheral blood. Receptors were obtained from a woman aged 18-29 years who had recovered from COVID-19.

This chain connects TRBV7-9 to TRBJ2-1, with 9 bases identical to TRBD1. V trimming: 3 bases; J trimming: 15 bases; junction bases outside the gene matches: 15. Germline loops: CDR1 SEHNR, CDR2 FQNEAQ (reference sequence). CDR3 length: 15 residues. This CDR3 is CASSFATGGARTAFF. In nucleotides, the CDR3 is TGTGCCAGCAGCTTCGCCACAGGGGGCGCGAGGACGGCGTTCTTC.

The chain combines TRBV24-1 with TRBJ1-6; the D gene is possibly TRBD1 (5 bases). The V end was cut by 1 base, the J end by 8 bases, with 11 bases between. The CDR3 covers 15 residues. The germline V gene encodes CDR1 KGHDR and CDR2 SFDVKD. The CDR3 DNA follows: TGTGCCACCAGTGATTTTTGGGGCCGGGATTCACCCCTCCACTTT. This encodes CATSDFWGRDSPLHF.

Only a few counts were recorded for this clone. The rearrangement uses TRBV7-9 and TRBJ2-1, with TRBD2 matching 8 bases. The V gene end was trimmed by 4 bases and the J gene end by 7 bases; junction bases not matched to a gene: 9. This CDR3 contains 15 residues. CDR1 is SEHNR, CDR2 FQNEAQ, per germline (reference sequence). The DNA for the CDR3 is TGTGCCAGCAGCTCGGGTAGCGGGATATGGAATGAGCAGTTCTTC. The encoded protein is CASSSGSGIWNEQFF.

This clone was seen only once. The chain has TRBV2 and TRBJ1-5, with 7 bases fitting TRBD1. V gave up 8 bases and J gave up 4 bases; unmatched junction bases: 5. This CDR3 comprises 13 residues. Germline CDR1 SNHLY, CDR2 FYNNEI. The CDR3 sequence: CASRGTENQPQHF. CDR3 DNA sequence: TGTGCCAGCCGAGGGACAGAGAATCAGCCCCAGCATTTT.

V gene TRBV3-1 (or the pseudogene TRBV3-2) combines with J gene TRBJ2-1, with D tentatively TRBD1 (8 bases). V gave up 4 bases and J gave up 4 bases, with 17 bases separating them. This CDR3 is built from 16 residues. Germline lookup yields CDR1 LGHDT and CDR2 YNNKEL (reference sequence). CDR3 sequence: CASSPLTGGVYNEQFF. The CDR3 bases are TGTGCCAGCAGCCCCCTCACAGGGGGGGTTTACAATGAGCAGTTCTTC.

The chain joins TRBV29-1 to TRBJ1-1; D is undetermined. Between the trimmed V and J ends, which lost 6 bases and 3 bases, there was a span of 20 bases. CDR1 SQVTM and CDR2 ANQGSEA come from the germline V gene. There are 15 residues in the CDR3. The CDR3 coding sequence is TGCAGCGTGGAGGGTTCGAGTGTAACGTACACTGAAGCTTTCTTT. The encoded protein is CSVEGSSVTYTEAFF.

This sequence joins TRBV5-1 and TRBJ2-3; D might be TRBD1 (6 bases). V dropped 3 bases and J dropped 2 bases, with 16 bases sitting between them. The CDR3 is 16 residues long. CDR1 and CDR2 from the germline V gene are SGHRS and YFSETQ. As DNA, the CDR3 is TGCGCCAGCAGCTGGCAGGGGACCCCCCTCACAGATACGCAGTATTTT. This sequence encodes CASSWQGTPLTDTQYF. The whole variable domain, remainder taken from reference TRBV5-1 and TRBJ2-3, is KAGVTQTPRYLIKTRGQQVTLSCSPISGHRSVSWYQQTPGQGLQFLFEYFSETQRNKGNFPGRFSGRQFSNSRSEMNVSTLELGDSALYLCASSWQGTPLTDTQYFGPGTRLTVL.

The count of this clone is one. The rearrangement links TRBV9 to TRBJ2-1; 9 nucleotides agree with TRBD2. The germline V gene has CDR1 SGDLS and CDR2 YYNGEE. The V and J ends lost 4 bases and 2 bases, in that order; junction bases with no gene match: 10. CDR3 length equals 17 residues. CDR3 amino acids: CASSRRGASGAYNEQFF. CDR3 sequence (DNA): TGTGCCAGCAGCCGTCGGGGCGCTAGCGGGGCCTACAATGAGCAGTTCTTC. Together with reference TRBV9 and TRBJ2-1, the CDR3 gives the full variable domain: DSGVTQTPKHLITATGQRVTLRCSPRSGDLSVYWYQQSLDQGLQFLIQYYNGEERAKGNILERFSAQQFPDLHSELNLSSLELGDSALYFCASSRRGASGAYNEQFFGPGTRLTVL.

The V and J genes are TRBV6-2 or TRBV6-3 and TRBJ2-7, with 9 bases fitting TRBD2. The germline V gene has CDR1 MNHEY and CDR2 SVGEGT. The CDR3 runs 14 residues. The ends lost 6 bases at V and 3 bases at J; junction bases unmatched: 6. Written as DNA, the CDR3 is TGTGCCAGCAGCGCCCTAGCGGGATTCTACGAGCAGTACGTC. Encoded protein: CASSALAGFYEQYV.

The rearrangement joins TRBV19 to TRBJ1-3, with a possible D match to TRBD1 (5 bases). Trimming cost V 5 bases and J 0 bases, with 17 bases left between them. The germline CDR1 and CDR2 sequences are LNHDA and SQIVND (reference sequence). The length of the CDR3 is 17 residues. The CDR3 sequence is CASSPIPDSSSGNTIYF. CDR3 bases: TGTGCCAGTAGTCCGATACCTGACAGCAGCTCTGGAAACACCATATATTTT. The full variable domain, rest sourced from reference TRBV19 and TRBJ1-3, is DGGITQSPKYLFRKEGQNVTLSCEQNLNHDAMYWYRQDPGQGLRLIYYSQIVNDFQKGDIAEGYSVSREKKESFPLTVTSAQKNPTAFYLCASSPIPDSSSGNTIYFGEGSWLTVV.

This clone was seen a single time. This chain links TRBV25-1 with TRBJ1-2; D gene unclear. Germline CDR1 and CDR2: MGHDK and SYGVNS. The CDR3 extends over 14 amino acids. The V end was cut by 4 bases, the J end by 1 base, with 10 bases between. CDR3 DNA: TGTGCCAGCAGTGGACTAGAAAATAACTATGGCTACACCTTC. Amino acid sequence: CASSGLENNYGYTF.

The rearrangement links TRBV5-1 to TRBJ2-1; possibly TRBD2 for D (5 bases). The V gene's germline CDR1 is SGHRS and CDR2 YFSETQ. Trimming removed 4 bases from V and 9 bases from J, with 11 bases in between. CDR3 length equals 12 residues. The CDR3 loop is CASSLGDSEQFF. The CDR3 bases are TGCGCCAGCAGCCTGGGAGATAGTGAGCAGTTCTTC.

This clone was seen a few times. The chain combines TRBV6-2 or TRBV6-3 with TRBJ2-3, with unresolved D. V was trimmed by 4 bases and J by 4 bases, leaving 3 bases between them. The germline V gene encodes CDR1 MNHEY and CDR2 SVGEGT. There are 11 residues in the CDR3. This chain's CDR3 is CASSFADTQYF. The CDR3 DNA follows: TGTGCCAGCAGTTTCGCAGATACGCAGTATTTT.

The chain links TRBV3-1 (or the pseudogene TRBV3-2) to TRBJ2-3; D remains unclear. Germline values: CDR1 LGHDT, CDR2 YNNKEL (reference sequence). Trimming removed 3 bases at V and 2 bases at J, with 6 bases between. The CDR3 totals 13 residues. The CDR3 loop reads CASSQTNTDTQYF. The CDR3 bases are TGTGCCAGCAGCCAGACAAACACAGATACGCAGTATTTT.

Note on this clone: One end of the junction does not line up with germline, which may come from a read error. The chain combines TRBV19 with TRBJ2-3; 7 positions agree with TRBD2. The CDR3 covers 15 residues. Germline V gives CDR1 LNHDA, CDR2 SQIVND (reference sequence). The CDR3 is CASSPRERGTYTQYF. CDR3 DNA sequence: TGTGCCAGTAGTCCGCGGGAGCGGGGCACATATACGCAGTATTTT. Full variable domain (outside the CDR3, taken from reference TRBV19 and TRBJ2-3): DGGITQSPKYLFRKEGQNVTLSCEQNLNHDAMYWYRQDPGQGLRLIYYSQIVNDFQKGDIAEGYSVSREKKESFPLTVTSAQKNPTAFYLCASSPRERGTYTQYFGPGTRLTVL.

The chain employs TRBV24-1 and TRBJ2-6, with D tentatively TRBD2 (6 bases). CDR3 length: 18 residues. Germline assignment: CDR1 KGHDR and CDR2 SFDVKD. Trimming cost V 4 bases and J 2 bases, with 17 bases left between them. The CDR3 here is CATSDFGGLNAGANVLTF. Written as DNA, the CDR3 is TGTGCCACCAGTGACTTCGGAGGGCTGAACGCTGGGGCCAACGTCCTGACTTTC.

This chain uses TRBV5-8 with TRBJ2-1; no clear D gene. This CDR3 has 14 residues. Per germline, CDR1 SGHTS and CDR2 YDEGEE. The V end lost 4 bases, the J end lost 8 bases, and 16 bases lay between the germline ends. The CDR3 DNA is TGTGCCAGCAGCAGACTCCGCCAACTGGATGAGCAGTTCTTC. Translating gives CASSRLRQLDEQFF.

The chain employs TRBV7-2 and TRBJ2-3; 8 bases agree with TRBD1. The CDR3 consists of 17 residues. Germline V lookup: CDR1 SGHTA, CDR2 FQGNSA. The junction had 13 bases not matched to a gene; V was cut back by 8 bases and J by 0 bases. CDR3 DNA: TGTGCCAGCCTAGGCCCGAGGACAGGGACTAGCACAGATACGCAGTATTTT. Translation: CASLGPRTGTSTDTQYF.

For this clone: In the same sample, other DNA sequences code for this CDR3. The genes are TRBV12-3 or TRBV12-4 and TRBJ2-7; D remains ambiguous. The CDR3 sequence is 13 residues long. The CDR3 sequence: CASTPRVVYEQYV. The CDR3 coding sequence is TGTGCTAGCACCCCCCGGGTCGTTTACGAGCAGTACGTC.

The CDR3 nucleotides read TGCGCCAGCAGCTTTCGACTAGCGGAGGGGGAGGATACGCAGTATTTT. The encoded protein is CASSFRLAEGEDTQYF. The chain uses TRBV4-1 and TRBJ2-3; 9 positions agree with TRBD2. This CDR3 comprises 16 residues. Trimming at V came to 5 bases and at J to 6 bases, leaving 12 bases not matched to a gene. The germline CDR1 and CDR2 sequences are MGHRA and YSYEKL.

The chain has TRBV12-5 and TRBJ2-2; 9 nucleotides match TRBD2. Trimming took 0 bases from V and 3 from J; bases not matched to a gene: 5. Germline CDR1 and CDR2: LGHNT and FRNRAP. The CDR3 is made up of 17 amino acids. CDR3 protein: CASGLVPSGIYTGELFF. CDR3 coding DNA: TGTGCTAGTGGTTTGGTACCTAGCGGGATTTACACCGGGGAGCTGTTTTTT.

The genes are TRBV10-3 and TRBJ1-3, with D possibly matching TRBD1 (6 bases). Germline CDR1 reads ENHRY; CDR2 reads SYGVKD. With 3 bases removed from V and 0 bases from J, the gap between germline ends came to 15 bases. The CDR3 loop spans 17 amino acids. CDR3 in DNA: TGTGCCATCAGTGATCCGACAGGTGGGATCTCTGGAAACACCATATATTTT. It is translated as CAISDPTGGISGNTIYF.

This chain connects TRBV19 to TRBJ2-7; a weak D match, TRBD1 (6 bases). CDR1 and CDR2 from the germline V gene are LNHDA and SQIVND (reference sequence). The CDR3 is 11 amino acids. CDR3 bases: TGTTCGTTGGGGGCCCCCTACGAGCAGTACGTC. Amino acid sequence: CSLGAPYEQYV.

The rearrangement uses TRBV11-3 and TRBJ1-3; D may be TRBD1 (6 bases). V lost 1 base, J lost 2 bases, and 9 bases lay in between. Germline V gene data show CDR1 as SGHNT and CDR2 as YENEEA. The CDR3 sequence is 15 residues long. DNA of the CDR3: TGTGCCAGCAGCTTAGGACAGGCTCCTGGAAACACCATATATTTT. This sequence encodes CASSLGQAPGNTIYF. The entire variable domain, with the rest obtained from reference TRBV11-3 and TRBJ1-3, is as follows: EAGVVQSPRYKIIEKKQPVAFWCNPISGHNTLYWYLQNLGQGPELLIRYENEEAVDDSQLPKDRFSAERLKGVDSTLKIQPAELGDSAVYLCASSLGQAPGNTIYFGEGSWLTVV.

V is TRBV28 and J is TRBJ1-4; 8 bases are a match to TRBD1. Germline V gene data show CDR1 as MDHEN and CDR2 as SYDVKM. J was trimmed by 4 bases and V by 5 bases; bases with no gene match: 6. The CDR3 runs to 15 residues. The CDR3 reads CASSTQGAGNEKLFF. CDR3 coding DNA: TGTGCCAGCAGTACCCAGGGGGCGGGTAATGAAAAACTGTTTTTT. Supplemented by reference TRBV28 and TRBJ1-4, the full variable domain reads DVKVTQSSRYLVKRTGEKVFLECVQDMDHENMFWYRQDPGLGLRLIYFSYDVKMKEKGDIPEGYSVSREKKERFSLILESASTNQTSMYLCASSTQGAGNEKLFFGSGTQLSVL.

This chain joins TRBV3-1 (or the pseudogene TRBV3-2) and TRBJ1-2, with unresolved D. The CDR3 runs to 15 residues. Trimming cost V 4 bases and J 3 bases, with 15 bases left between them. Germline CDR1 LGHDT, CDR2 YNNKEL (reference sequence). The DNA of the CDR3 is TGTGCCAGCAGCCCTAGCCGATTCTCTGACTATGGCTACACCTTC. It specifies CASSPSRFSDYGYTF.

V is TRBV29-1 and J is TRBJ1-2, with 7 bases lining up with TRBD1. The CDR3 is 16 amino acids. Trimming at V came to 2 bases and at J to 4 bases, leaving 13 bases not matched to a gene. Germline V gene data show CDR1 as SQVTM and CDR2 as ANQGSEA. The CDR3 nucleotides read TGCAGCGTTGAAAGTTACCTGACAGGGTGGGGCTATGGCTACACCTTC. Translated: CSVESYLTGWGYGYTF.

A single count supports this clone. The rearrangement links TRBV24-1 to TRBJ2-1; D is possibly TRBD2 (6 bases). The CDR3 is 13 residues long. Germline V CDR1 and CDR2: KGHDR, SFDVKD. The germline V and J ends were trimmed by 9 bases and 6 bases, with 14 bases remaining between them. The CDR3 is CATAGTLTNEQFF. DNA of the CDR3: TGTGCCACCGCCGGGACTTTAACCAATGAGCAGTTCTTC.

The chain links TRBV12-3 or TRBV12-4 to TRBJ2-5, with 8 bases that match TRBD1. V dropped 4 bases and J dropped 4; count of bases not matched to a gene: 2. This CDR3 comprises 13 residues. CDR3 sequence: CASSWTGRETQYF. In DNA form, the CDR3 reads TGTGCCAGCAGTTGGACAGGGCGAGAGACCCAGTACTTC.

This clone was picked up a small number of times. The rearrangement joins TRBV19 to TRBJ2-2, with 8 bases lining up with TRBD2. CDR1 and CDR2 from the germline V gene are LNHDA and SQIVND (reference sequence). Unmatched junction bases numbered 6, after V lost 5 bases and J lost 7 bases. CDR3 length equals 14 residues. CDR3 DNA sequence: TGTGCCAGTAGTCAGCGGGAGAGTGGCGGGGAGCTGTTTTTT. Its protein is CASSQRESGGELFF.